This T cell receptor beta chain appears in the sequencing data of a study of identical twins. In this sample, this clonotype turned up a few times. Its antigen is unidentified. Study results and caveats: Insertions ran lower in abundant cord blood beta clonotypes, though not in memory repertoires.

The germline CDR1 and CDR2 sequences are MNHEY and SMNVEV (reference sequence). This CDR3 has 15 residues. Trimming pared 1 base from V and 2 bases from J, leaving 9 bases between. TCRdb itself ran the 5' RACE reads through MiXCR, one entry per CDR3 protein. The sample has 260,000 or so distinct CDR3 sequences, 7.5% seen once. Every sampled donor was Caucasian and healthy. The data also belong to a second study, concerning yellow fever vaccine responses in identical twins.

Sequencing was done on a sample of CD8+ T cells sorted from blood. This sequence was found in a young woman in good health. This rearrangement joins TRBV27 to TRBJ1-5; D may be TRBD1 (5 bases). Here the CDR3 DNA reads TGTGCCAGCAGTTTATGGGGGGAGGGCAATCAGCCCCAGCATTTT. It yields the protein CASSLWGEGNQPQHF.